The entry that follows covers one TCR beta chain sequence. Germline CDR1 LNHNV, CDR2 YYDKDF (reference sequence). The CDR3 is 14 residues long. The V gene end was trimmed by 3 bases and the J gene end by 5 bases; junction bases not matched to a gene: 6. The data stem from a study of blood T cell repertoires in COVID-19. Profiling relied on immunoSEQ multiplex PCR, and the TCRdb table lists in-frame clones only, not all of them. The sample has over 200,000 clones; around 87% are singletons. Participants, 18 to 89 years old, spanned fewer than 25 US areas. The chain is built from TRBV15 and TRBJ1-2, with 7 bases lining up with TRBD1. The specimen was PBMCs or T cells enriched from blood (not recorded which). This receptor was identified in a man under 40 who had been exposed to COVID-19. CDR3 amino acids: CATSSTAGGYGYTF. CDR3 sequence (DNA): TGTGCCACCAGCAGTACCGCAGGGGGTTATGGCTACACCTTC.